This T cell receptor beta chain was identified in a study of T cell repertoires in cytomegalovirus infection. TCRdb redid the calling of the reads with MiXCR, one entry per CDR3 protein. The repertoire has around 750,000 distinct CDR3 sequences, about 33% of them found once; the top ten carry around 12%. J lost 2 bases, V lost 3 bases, and 7 bases had no gene match. This CDR3 region has 18 residues. Germline loops: CDR1 SGHAT, CDR2 FQNNGV. Notes on this clonotype: The antigen remains undetermined.

V and J are TRBV11-2 and TRBJ2-5; 15 nucleotides align to TRBD2. The TCR sequence derives from a human donor in good health (CMV status not recorded). Some clones in this sample may be carry-over from other donors' samples. Source: cultured CD8+ T cells from PBMCs, taken from culture after CMV antigen stimulation. CDR3 nucleotide sequence: TGTGCCAGCAGCTTCGGACTAGCGGGGGGGTTCGGGCAAGAGACCCAGTACTTC. Residues: CASSFGLAGGFGQETQYF.